The 24 T cell receptor beta chains in this list originate from one sample, sequenced in a study of CXCR3-negative and CXCR3-positive naive CD8 T cells (dated by TCRdb to the late 2010s). Data came from a NextSeq 550. The Human TCR Profiling Kit (MiLaboratory) was used to prepare UMI-labeled 5' RACE TRB cDNA libraries. Each CDR3 protein sequence appears as one entry after TCRdb reprocessed the reads, and no DNA is included. The sample table on file contains over 100,000 distinct CDR3 sequences. Together, the top ten hold around 0.5% of the sample. Sample: naive CXCR3- CD8+ T cells from blood. Sample cell subset or site, as interpreted from the label and publication: CD45RO-CCR7+CD27+CD95- naive CD8+ T cells lacking CXCR3 (TNR3-). The receptors come from a human donor in good health. Some clones in this sample may be carry-over from other donors' samples.

This chain uses TRBV6-1 with TRBJ2-7; checking the TCRdb D call of TRBD2 is not possible without DNA. The CDR3 spans 18 residues. CDR1 is MNHNS, CDR2 SASEGT, per germline. CDR3 protein: CASSEAHTPGLHWYEQYF.

The chain joins TRBV19 to TRBJ2-7; TCRdb's D call of TRBD1 is untestable without DNA. The CDR3 sequence is 13 residues long. The germline CDR1 and CDR2 sequences are LNHDA and SQIVND (reference sequence). The CDR3 protein is CAASGPGGHEQYF.

The chain combines TRBV28 with TRBJ2-7; TCRdb's D gene call, TRBD1, goes unchecked for lack of DNA. The CDR3 contains 13 residues. Germline CDR1 and CDR2: MDHEN and SYDVKM. The CDR3 protein is CASRGQTSTGQYF.

The genes are TRBV29-1 and TRBJ2-2; TCRdb gives TRBD2 as the D gene, but with no DNA this cannot be confirmed. This CDR3 is 17 amino acids long. The germline CDR1 and CDR2 sequences are SQVTM and ANQGSEA. The CDR3 loop is CSAILAGGPIITGELFF.

The chain is built from TRBV28 and TRBJ2-3; without DNA, the TCRdb call of TRBD2 cannot be checked. The CDR3 length is 15 residues. Per the germline V gene, CDR1 is MDHEN and CDR2 is SYDVKM. The CDR3 loop reads CASSFSGSGGDTQYF.

The chain joins TRBV15 to TRBJ1-6. Per germline, CDR1 LNHNV and CDR2 YYDKDF (reference sequence). This CDR3 comprises 15 residues. CDR3 amino acids: CATRQERDYNSPLHF.

The rearrangement joins TRBV3-1 to TRBJ2-1. The CDR3 extends over 13 amino acids. Germline CDR1 is LGHDT and CDR2 is YNNKEL (reference sequence). This CDR3 is CASSQEAYNEQFF.

V and J are TRBV7-3 and TRBJ2-1; as DNA is missing, the TRBD2 call by TCRdb cannot be tested. The CDR3 runs to 16 residues. Germline V gene data show CDR1 as SGHTA and CDR2 as FQGTGA. CDR3 sequence: CASSLSPSGITNEQFF.

The chain links TRBV24-1 to TRBJ2-5; TCRdb's D call, TRBD1, is unchecked because there is no DNA. This CDR3 has 16 amino acids. CDR1 is KGHDR, CDR2 SFDVKD, per germline. The CDR3 region is CATSDPGQGVEETQYF.

The rearrangement uses TRBV5-6 and TRBJ2-1; the TCRdb D gene call, TRBD2, has no DNA to confirm it. Per the germline V gene, CDR1 is SGHDT and CDR2 is YYEEEE. CDR3 size: 16 residues. CDR3 loop: CASSPPSGGMGNEQFF.

The chain uses TRBV7-9 and TRBJ1-4. From germline, CDR1 is SEHNR and CDR2 FQNEAQ (reference sequence). This CDR3 has 15 amino acids. The CDR3 is CASSEGLLETEKLFF.

This sequence joins TRBV29-1 and TRBJ2-3. Germline values: CDR1 SQVTM, CDR2 ANQGSEA. The CDR3 length is 12 residues. CDR3 protein: CSVVGSTDTQYF.

CDR3 residues: CASSFGRGYGYTF. This chain uses TRBV11-2 with TRBJ1-2; TCRdb's D gene call, TRBD1, goes unchecked for lack of DNA. This CDR3 spans 13 amino acids. The germline CDR1 and CDR2 sequences are SGHAT and FQNNGV.

The rearrangement joins TRBV7-9 to TRBJ2-5; TCRdb outputs TRBD2, but without DNA this stays unchecked. The germline CDR1 and CDR2 sequences are SEHNR and FQNEAQ (reference sequence). The CDR3 runs to 16 residues. The CDR3 protein is CASSVGLAGPQETQYF.

This rearrangement joins TRBV10-3 to TRBJ2-7. CDR3 length equals 13 residues. The germline V gene has CDR1 ENHRY and CDR2 SYGVKD. The CDR3 sequence is CAISDKATYEQYF.

The J gene is TRBJ2-7, the V gene TRBV9; TCRdb's assignment of TRBD1 cannot be checked, as there is no DNA. In germline, CDR1 is SGDLS, CDR2 YYNGEE. The CDR3 covers 15 residues. This CDR3 reads CASSVRGESSYEQYF.

V is TRBV7-2 and J is TRBJ1-2; TCRdb's D call, TRBD1, is unchecked because there is no DNA. The CDR3 extends over 14 amino acids. Germline CDR1 is SGHTA and CDR2 is FQGNSA. CDR3 loop: CASSLVGDEGGYTF.

This chain connects TRBV14 to TRBJ2-5; TCRdb's D call, TRBD2, is unchecked because there is no DNA. The CDR3 consists of 16 residues. The germline V gene encodes CDR1 SGHDN and CDR2 FVKESK. CDR3: CASSHGTRDFQETQYF.

The chain couples TRBV2 to TRBJ2-3; TCRdb reports TRBD2, a call that lacks DNA to check it against. Germline V gene sequence: CDR1 SNHLY, CDR2 FYNNEI. This CDR3 region has 17 residues. CDR3 residues: CASSEALQLAGVDTQYF.

The chain has TRBV7-9 and TRBJ1-1. The germline V gene has CDR1 SEHNR and CDR2 FQNEAQ (reference sequence). This CDR3 is 14 amino acids long. The CDR3 sequence is CASSSSLMNTEAFF.

The chain links TRBV14 to TRBJ2-7. Germline assignment: CDR1 SGHDN and CDR2 FVKESK. This CDR3 has 14 amino acids. Here the CDR3 reads CASSPMDSSYEQYF.

V is TRBV29-1 and J is TRBJ2-1; absent DNA, TCRdb's TRBD1 call cannot be checked. The CDR3 is 13 amino acids. The germline V gene has CDR1 SQVTM and CDR2 ANQGSEA. CDR3 in amino acids: CSVEGTGWNEQFF.

The chain has TRBV5-1 and TRBJ2-1; as DNA is missing, the TRBD2 call by TCRdb cannot be tested. The CDR3 consists of 15 residues. Per the germline V gene, CDR1 is SGHRS and CDR2 is YFSETQ. This chain's CDR3 is CASSLDGGLYNEQFF.

This chain joins TRBV7-9 and TRBJ2-7; TCRdb names TRBD1, which stays unverified in the absence of DNA. CDR3 length: 14 residues. CDR1 is SEHNR and CDR2 is FQNEAQ in the germline V gene (reference sequence). CDR3 sequence: CASSSDRAAYEQYF. The variable domain in full, with the rest retrieved from reference TRBV7-9 and TRBJ2-7, is DTGVSQNPRHKITKRGQNVTFRCDPISEHNRLYWYRQTLGQGPEFLTYFQNEAQLEKSRLLSDRFSAERPKGSFSTLEIQRTEQGDSAMYLCASSSDRAAYEQYFGPGTRLTVT.